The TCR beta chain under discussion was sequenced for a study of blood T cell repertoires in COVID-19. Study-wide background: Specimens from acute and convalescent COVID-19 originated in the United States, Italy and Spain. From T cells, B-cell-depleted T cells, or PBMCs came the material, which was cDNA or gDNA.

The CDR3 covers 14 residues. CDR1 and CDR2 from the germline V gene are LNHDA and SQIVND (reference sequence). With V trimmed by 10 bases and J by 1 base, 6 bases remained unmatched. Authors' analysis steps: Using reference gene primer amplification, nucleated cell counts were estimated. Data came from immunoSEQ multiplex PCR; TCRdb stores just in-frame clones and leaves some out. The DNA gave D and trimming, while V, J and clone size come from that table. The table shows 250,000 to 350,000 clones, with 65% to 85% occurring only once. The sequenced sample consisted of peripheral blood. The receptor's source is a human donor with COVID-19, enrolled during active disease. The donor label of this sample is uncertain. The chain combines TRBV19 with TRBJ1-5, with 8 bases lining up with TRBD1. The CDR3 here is CATEDRASNQPQHF. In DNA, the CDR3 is TGTGCCACCGAGGACAGGGCCAGCAATCAGCCCCAGCATTTT.